The 21 T cell receptor beta chains reported below all come from one sample, sequenced in a study of early T cells in non-severe SARS-CoV-2 infection. Via MiXCR, TCRdb re-called the 5' RACE reads, giving one row per CDR3 protein. The sample carries around 40,000 distinct CDR3 sequences, under 13% recorded once. The sequenced sample consisted of whole blood. The receptors here all came from an adult who was a healthcare worker with PCR-confirmed SARS-CoV-2 infection or an uninfected control (not recorded which).

This clonotype was counted between two and nine times. The chain links TRBV7-9 to TRBJ2-7, with D hard to call. The CDR3 totals 12 residues. Germline V gene sequence: CDR1 SEHNR, CDR2 FQNEAQ (reference sequence). V was trimmed by 5 bases and J by 6 bases, leaving 11 bases between them. CDR3 loop: CASSTGSSEQYF. As DNA, the CDR3 is TGTGCCAGCAGCACTGGTAGTTCCGAGCAGTACTTC.

The chain joins TRBV4-3 to TRBJ2-7, with 7 bases identical to TRBD1. Germline V CDR1 and CDR2: LGHNA, YSLEER. J gave up 2 bases and V 2 bases, and 3 bases lay outside the gene matches. The CDR3 spans 14 residues. The CDR3: CASSQIQGAYEQYF. The CDR3 bases are TGCGCCAGCAGCCAAATTCAGGGGGCCTACGAGCAGTACTTC.

This clonotype was counted only a few times. The chain couples TRBV3-1 to TRBJ2-7; 15 bases fit TRBD2. This CDR3 is built from 17 residues. Unmatched junction bases numbered 8, after V lost 4 bases and J lost 4 bases. The germline gives CDR1 LGHDT, CDR2 YNNKEL (reference sequence). In DNA form, the CDR3 reads TGTGCCAGCAGCCTGAAGTACGGGACTAGCGGGGGGTACGAGCAGTACTTC. This sequence encodes CASSLKYGTSGGYEQYF.

This clonotype was recorded a few times. The chain uses TRBV10-3 and TRBJ1-5, with a weak D call TRBD1 (6 bases). Trimming stripped 2 bases from V and 5 bases from J, with 10 bases between. This CDR3 has 14 amino acids. CDR1 and CDR2 (germline): ENHRY, SYGVKD. The CDR3 DNA follows: TGTGCCATCAGTGAGAGGACAGACGATCAGCCCCAGCATTTT. Its protein product is CAISERTDDQPQHF.

The chain employs TRBV19 and TRBJ2-4; the D gene is possibly TRBD2 (6 bases). The CDR3 sequence is 19 residues long. The germline V gene has CDR1 LNHDA and CDR2 SQIVND (reference sequence). Trimming shortened V by 5 bases and J by 1 base, and 24 bases separated the two germline ends. The CDR3 DNA sequence: TGTGCCAGTAGTTTCGAGACAGCGGGCACTGCGGGTGCCAAAAACATTCAGTACTTC. Translating gives CASSFETAGTAGAKNIQYF. Complete variable domain (other parts from reference TRBV19 and TRBJ2-4): DGGITQSPKYLFRKEGQNVTLSCEQNLNHDAMYWYRQDPGQGLRLIYYSQIVNDFQKGDIAEGYSVSREKKESFPLTVTSAQKNPTAFYLCASSFETAGTAGAKNIQYFGAGTRLSVL.

This clonotype occurred many times. The chain combines TRBV27 with TRBJ1-3, with a weak D call TRBD1 (5 bases). The V end was cut by 11 bases, the J end by 2 bases, with 7 bases between. Looked up from germline, CDR1 is MNHEY and CDR2 is SMNVEV (reference sequence). This CDR3 spans 11 amino acids. The chain's CDR3 is CARGPGNTIYF. CDR3 coding DNA: TGTGCCCGGGGCCCTGGAAACACCATATATTTT.

The sample holds many counts of this clonotype. The chain uses TRBV19 and TRBJ2-3; 10 bases fit TRBD2. Germline lookup yields CDR1 LNHDA and CDR2 SQIVND (reference sequence). The J segment lost 2 bases and the V segment lost 4 bases, leaving 6 bases of the junction unmatched. CDR3 length equals 16 residues. CDR3 sequence (DNA): TGTGCCAGTAGTACAGGGACTAGCGTCTTCACAGATACGCAGTATTTT. Translating it yields CASSTGTSVFTDTQYF.

J is TRBJ2-1 and V is TRBV27; 7 bases are shared with TRBD1. CDR1 is MNHEY, CDR2 SMNVEV, per germline (reference sequence). Trimming at V came to 7 bases and at J to 3 bases, leaving 6 bases not matched to a gene. The CDR3 length is 14 residues. For the CDR3, the DNA is TGTGCCAGCACCCCGACAGGGAGCTACAATGAGCAGTTCTTC. Translating gives CASTPTGSYNEQFF.

This clonotype was seen a handful of times. The gene calls are TRBV19 and TRBJ1-4; no definite D call. This CDR3 is 14 amino acids long. V was pared by 7 bases and J by 0 bases, with 9 bases between. CDR1 LNHDA and CDR2 SQIVND come from the germline V gene (reference sequence). DNA of the CDR3: TGTGCCAGTAAGTTTGGAGCAACTAATGAAAAACTGTTTTTT. Its protein is CASKFGATNEKLFF.

This clonotype showed up just a few times. J is TRBJ1-4 and V is TRBV28; 7 bases agree with TRBD1. The CDR3 runs to 15 residues. Trimming removed 5 bases from V and 3 bases from J; junction bases left unmatched: 6. Germline CDR1 MDHEN, CDR2 SYDVKM. CDR3 bases: TGTGCCAGCAGTCCACTCAGGGGGTCTAATGAAAAACTGTTTTTT. It encodes CASSPLRGSNEKLFF.

This clonotype was picked up many times. The chain carries TRBV18 and TRBJ2-5; D remains ambiguous. The CDR3 contains 15 residues. Germline CDR1 KGHSH, CDR2 LQKENI. Trimming took 0 bases from V and 5 from J, leaving 13 bases between them. The CDR3 loop reads CASSPPALNLETQYF. For the CDR3, the DNA is TGTGCCAGCTCACCACCGGCCCTGAACCTCGAGACCCAGTACTTC.

In its sample, this clonotype was seen a few times. The chain is built from TRBV29-1 and TRBJ2-3; 10 bases are a match to TRBD2. Germline V CDR1 and CDR2: SQVTM, ANQGSEA. The length of the CDR3 is 17 residues. V shed 0 bases and J 1 base; nucleotides not matched to a gene: 7. CDR3 residues: CSVEDGGLAGGTDTQYF. As DNA, the CDR3 is TGCAGCGTTGAAGATGGAGGGCTAGCGGGGGGCACAGATACGCAGTATTTT.

There are many counts of this clonotype. This rearrangement joins TRBV5-6 to TRBJ2-1; perhaps D is TRBD1 or TRBD2 (5 bases each). Trimming left V 4 bases short and J 4 bases short, with 18 bases between. This CDR3 contains 16 residues. The germline V gene has CDR1 SGHDT and CDR2 YYEEEE. The CDR3 is CASSPPGTRRYNEQFF. The CDR3 nucleotides are TGTGCCAGCAGCCCGCCCGGGACCCGAAGGTACAATGAGCAGTTCTTC.

The V call is TRBV6-5, the J call TRBJ1-1; D perhaps matches TRBD1 (6 bases). Trimming left V 7 bases short and J 8 bases short, with 14 bases between. The CDR3 has 12 residues. Germline CDR1 and CDR2: MNHEY and SVGAGI. For the CDR3, the DNA is TGTGCCAGCATTAACCCACAGGGAGAAGCTTTCTTT. Protein sequence: CASINPQGEAFF.

The gene calls are TRBV11-2 and TRBJ2-7; TRBD1 might be the D (6 bases). CDR3 length: 12 amino acids. CDR1 is SGHAT and CDR2 is FQNNGV in the germline V gene. V was cut by 8 bases and J by 2 bases, with 10 bases left in between. CDR3 DNA: TGTGCCAGCCAGGGGTACACCTACGAGCAGTACTTC. It specifies CASQGYTYEQYF.

This clonotype was seen ten or more times. The rearrangement links TRBV5-1 to TRBJ1-4, with 7 bases matching TRBD1. This CDR3 comprises 15 residues. V lost 6 bases, J lost 0 bases, and 5 bases stayed unmatched. The germline V gene has CDR1 SGHRS and CDR2 YFSETQ. The CDR3 sequence: CASTLGQATNEKLFF. CDR3 coding DNA: TGCGCCAGCACCCTCGGACAGGCAACTAATGAAAAACTGTTTTTT.

This clonotype was seen only a few times. This sequence joins TRBV4-3 and TRBJ2-2; D may be TRBD1 (6 bases). This CDR3 has 18 residues. Germline V gene sequence: CDR1 LGHNA, CDR2 YSLEER. V shed 0 bases and J shed 3 bases, with 17 bases lying between them. For the CDR3, the DNA is TGCGCCAGCAGCCAAGAGTTTGACAGGCCGGATTACACCGGGGAGCTGTTTTTT. It yields the protein CASSQEFDRPDYTGELFF.

V and J are TRBV5-6 and TRBJ2-5; D is ambiguous. The CDR3 is 14 amino acids. Trimming took off 0 bases at V and 2 bases at J, with 8 bases between the two ends. The germline gives CDR1 SGHDT, CDR2 YYEEEE. The DNA of the CDR3 is TGTGCCAGCAGCTTGGGATTTCCTCAAGAGACCCAGTACTTC. Protein sequence: CASSLGFPQETQYF.

The rearrangement links TRBV24-1 to TRBJ1-4; unclear D gene. The germline V and J ends were trimmed by 7 bases and 5 bases, with 10 bases remaining between them. The CDR3 extends over 13 amino acids. Germline loops: CDR1 KGHDR, CDR2 SFDVKD. Here the CDR3 reads CATSFGSNEKLFF. CDR3 DNA sequence: TGTGCCACCAGCTTTGGCAGCAATGAAAAACTGTTTTTT.

J is TRBJ2-5 and V is TRBV19, with 9 nucleotides matching TRBD1. This CDR3 contains 14 residues. V trimming: 5 bases; J trimming: 6 bases; junction bases outside the gene matches: 7. The germline gives CDR1 LNHDA, CDR2 SQIVND (reference sequence). CDR3 protein: CASSVLTGGQTQYF. CDR3 nucleotides: TGTGCCAGTAGTGTCCTTACAGGGGGCCAGACCCAGTACTTC.

The chain links TRBV2 to TRBJ2-5; 8 bases agree with TRBD1. This CDR3 region has 14 residues. Germline CDR1 is SNHLY and CDR2 is FYNNEI. Losses at the gene ends were 3 bases for V and 2 bases for J; bases not matched to a gene: 2. CDR3 in DNA: TGTGCCAGCAGTGAGGACAGGGTACAAGAGACCCAGTACTTC. Translation gives CASSEDRVQETQYF.